This paragraph reports one T cell receptor beta chain. The data originate from a study of blood T cells in healthy people across ages. A J-beta primer mix and a sample-barcoded 5' primer were used in a second PCR of roughly 7 to 12 cycles. TCRdb used MiXCR to reprocess the 5' RACE reads, holding one entry per CDR3 protein. Here the sample spans more than 750,000 distinct CDR3 sequences, about 29% being singletons. With 6 bases removed from V and 1 base from J, the gap between germline ends came to 14 bases. The CDR3 has 15 amino acids. Germline V gives CDR1 LNHDA, CDR2 SQIVND (reference sequence). These records were also assigned to another study, of T cells of mothers and their children.

The J gene is TRBJ2-3, the V gene TRBV19, with D possibly matching TRBD1 (6 bases). The origin of this receptor is a woman aged 40 to 50 in good health. Sequencing used blood. The DNA for the CDR3 is TGTGCCAGTAGCAACCGGGACATTGGCACAGATACGCAGTATTTT. Translating it yields CASSNRDIGTDTQYF.